The 23 T cell receptor beta chains reported below all come from one sample, sequenced in a study of shared T cell receptors in the human thymus. Sequencing used immunoSEQ multiplex PCR; TCRdb keeps in-frame clones, though not all of them. Of roughly 660,000 clones in the sample, approximately 87% were seen once. The sample also formed part of further work on human thymus T cells.

Sequencing was carried out using thymocytes. The receptors come from a boy under two years old with a congenital heart defect.

The chain joins TRBV7-2 to TRBJ2-7; TRBD2 matches at 7 bases. Germline V gene lookup returns CDR1 SGHTA and CDR2 FQGNSA. The V gene end was trimmed by 1 base and the J gene end by 2 bases; junction bases not matched to a gene: 5. This CDR3 is 15 amino acids long. CDR3 region: CASSLGREDPYEQYF. Here the CDR3 DNA reads TGTGCCAGCAGCTTAGGACGGGAGGACCCCTACGAGCAGTACTTC.

The V call is TRBV6-5, the J call TRBJ2-1, with D perhaps TRBD1 (7 bases). This CDR3 spans 15 amino acids. Between the trimmed V and J ends, which lost 4 bases and 8 bases, there was a span of 18 bases. Germline assignment: CDR1 MNHEY and CDR2 SVGAGI. This CDR3 is CASSSAGQPRDEQFF. CDR3 sequence (DNA): TGTGCCAGCAGTTCCGCGGGACAGCCCCGCGATGAGCAGTTCTTC.

The chain employs TRBV9 and TRBJ2-1; 8 bases fit TRBD1. CDR1 is SGDLS and CDR2 is YYNGEE in the germline V gene. CDR3 length: 16 amino acids. The ends lost 4 bases at V and 2 bases at J; junction bases unmatched: 8. This chain's CDR3 is CASSPRQGSPYNEQFF. The CDR3 coding sequence is TGTGCCAGCAGCCCCCGACAGGGGTCCCCCTACAATGAGCAGTTCTTC.

The gene calls are TRBV15 and TRBJ2-7; 7 bases are a match to TRBD1. CDR1 and CDR2 from the germline V gene are LNHNV and YYDKDF (reference sequence). This CDR3 is 14 amino acids long. J gave up 0 bases and V 4 bases, and 3 bases lay outside the gene matches. CDR3 sequence reads: CATSTRDSSYEQYF. The CDR3 bases are TGTGCCACCAGCACTCGGGACAGCTCCTACGAGCAGTACTTC. Looking up the rest from reference TRBV15 and TRBJ2-7 gives the full variable domain: DAMVIQNPRYQVTQFGKPVTLSCSQTLNHNVMYWYQQKSSQAPKLLFHYYDKDFNNEADTPDNFQSRRPNTSFCFLDIRSPGLGDTAMYLCATSTRDSSYEQYFGPGTRLTVT.

The chain links TRBV6-6 to TRBJ1-1, with D possibly matching TRBD1 (6 bases). Trimming took 3 bases from V and 1 from J, leaving 12 bases between them. The CDR3 totals 15 residues. Per germline, CDR1 MNHNY and CDR2 SVGAGI (reference sequence). The chain's CDR3 is CASSYFPGENTEAFF. CDR3 DNA sequence: TGTGCCAGCAGTTATTTCCCAGGGGAGAACACTGAAGCTTTCTTT.

The chain uses TRBV5-6 and TRBJ2-7; 8 nucleotides agree with TRBD2. Trimming cost V 5 bases and J 5 bases; bases outside gene matches: 24. The CDR3 spans 19 residues. Germline values: CDR1 SGHDT, CDR2 YYEEEE. This CDR3 reads CASSRTNLSRAGAIHEQYF. CDR3 nucleotides: TGTGCCAGCAGTCGGACAAACCTTTCAAGAGCGGGAGCAATCCACGAGCAGTACTTC.

This chain uses TRBV6-1 with TRBJ2-7; 9 bases are shared with TRBD2. J was trimmed by 6 bases and V by 2 bases; bases with no gene match: 20. Germline loops: CDR1 MNHNS, CDR2 SASEGT. The CDR3 extends over 19 amino acids. In DNA form, the CDR3 reads TGTGCCAGCAGTGAATCGAAGGGGACTAGCTCCTTGATAGTCGGCGAGCAGTACTTC. Protein: CASSESKGTSSLIVGEQYF.

V and J are TRBV6-6 and TRBJ2-7, with a tentative D call TRBD1 (5 bases). V lost 6 bases and J lost 0, with 18 bases in between. CDR1 is MNHNY and CDR2 is SVGAGI in the germline V gene (reference sequence). The CDR3 length is 16 residues. CDR3 bases: TGTGCCAGCAGCCCTTTGGGGCCCAAGAGCTCCTACGAGCAGTACTTC. Amino acids: CASSPLGPKSSYEQYF.

J is TRBJ2-5 and V is TRBV11-3, with a weak D call TRBD2 (6 bases). CDR1 and CDR2 (germline): SGHNT, YENEEA. The ends were cut back, 5 bases at V and 3 bases at J, with 22 bases in the middle. The CDR3 has 17 residues. The CDR3 protein is CASSPGSAGTNKETQYF. CDR3 coding DNA: TGTGCCAGCAGCCCCGGTTCGGCGGGAACCAACAAAGAGACCCAGTACTTC.

CDR3 coding DNA: TGTGCCAGCAGTCACCGGGACAGGGTGAGGGGCGAGCAGTTCTTC. Its protein product is CASSHRDRVRGEQFF. The chain has TRBV27 and TRBJ2-1; 9 positions agree with TRBD1. V trimming: 5 bases; J trimming: 10 bases; junction bases outside the gene matches: 12. The CDR3 is made up of 15 amino acids. CDR1 and CDR2 (germline): MNHEY, SMNVEV (reference sequence).

This clone was recorded a few times. This chain connects TRBV5-6 to TRBJ1-1, with D perhaps TRBD1 (6 bases). The CDR3 length is 18 residues. The germline V and J ends were trimmed by 4 bases and 0 bases, with 22 bases remaining between them. Germline assignment: CDR1 SGHDT and CDR2 YYEEEE. The CDR3 sequence is CASSRTGYWGHLNTEAFF. CDR3 in DNA: TGTGCCAGCAGCCGGACGGGGTATTGGGGACACTTGAACACTGAAGCTTTCTTT.

V usage is TRBV2 and J usage is TRBJ2-2; 7 bases are shared with TRBD2. The CDR3 has 17 residues. Germline V lookup: CDR1 SNHLY, CDR2 FYNNEI. V gave up 2 bases and J gave up 4 bases; unmatched junction bases: 10. CDR3 nucleotides: TGTGCCAGCAGTGAACCCGGGAGGCGGGCGATCACCGGGGAGCTGTTTTTT. It is translated as CASSEPGRRAITGELFF.

This sequence joins TRBV10-3 and TRBJ2-1; possibly TRBD2 for D (6 bases). Between the trimmed V and J ends, which lost 3 bases and 10 bases, there was a span of 13 bases. Germline lookup yields CDR1 ENHRY and CDR2 SYGVKD. The CDR3 totals 13 residues. CDR3 amino acids: CAISDLLGLEQFF. The CDR3 region has the DNA TGTGCCATCAGTGATCTACTTGGACTAGAGCAGTTCTTC.

The V and J genes are TRBV19 and TRBJ1-5, with TRBD1 matching over 11 bases. The ends lost 5 bases at V and 7 bases at J; junction bases unmatched: 4. Germline V gene data show CDR1 as LNHDA and CDR2 as SQIVND (reference sequence). This CDR3 has 14 amino acids. The CDR3 sequence: CASSSGTGGQPQHF. Here the CDR3 DNA reads TGTGCCAGTAGTTCGGGGACAGGGGGACAGCCCCAGCATTTT.

This sequence joins TRBV7-3 and TRBJ2-7; 7 bases are a match to TRBD2. Per germline, CDR1 SGHTA and CDR2 FQGTGA. The J segment lost 5 bases and the V segment lost 4 bases, leaving 11 bases of the junction unmatched. This CDR3 is built from 15 residues. DNA for the CDR3: TGTGCCAGCAGCTCCCCAGCGGGGTATGGCAACGAGCAGTACTTC. This sequence encodes CASSSPAGYGNEQYF.

V usage is TRBV27 and J usage is TRBJ2-2, with D tentatively TRBD1 (5 bases). The CDR3 runs to 15 residues. Trimming pared 6 bases from V and 4 bases from J, leaving 15 bases between. The germline V gene has CDR1 MNHEY and CDR2 SMNVEV (reference sequence). The CDR3 spells CASRSDSSGTGELFF. In DNA form, the CDR3 reads TGTGCCAGCAGAAGCGACAGCTCGGGCACCGGGGAGCTGTTTTTT.

This clone was seen just once. The V gene is TRBV14, the J gene TRBJ2-3, with 7 bases aligning to TRBD2. After removal of 4 bases from V and 0 bases from J, the junction contained 4 bases not matched to a gene. The CDR3 length is 15 residues. Germline V gene sequence: CDR1 SGHDN, CDR2 FVKESK. The CDR3 coding sequence is TGTGCCAGCAGCCTACTAGCGACTAGCACAGATACGCAGTATTTT. Translated: CASSLLATSTDTQYF.

The chain combines TRBV4-3 with TRBJ2-7; 10 bases map to TRBD2. Looked up from germline, CDR1 is LGHNA and CDR2 is YSLEER. The V gene end was trimmed by 1 base and the J gene end by 6 bases; junction bases not matched to a gene: 21. There are 20 residues in the CDR3. Here the CDR3 reads CASSQASGASGSPGGSEQYF. The DNA for the CDR3 is TGCGCCAGCAGCCAAGCTAGCGGTGCTAGCGGGAGCCCAGGGGGCTCCGAGCAGTACTTC.

This clone was observed a handful of times. This rearrangement joins TRBV28 to TRBJ1-1; D might be TRBD1 (5 bases). This CDR3 region has 16 residues. The V end lost 1 base, the J end lost 0 bases, and 12 bases lay between the germline ends. Germline CDR1 reads MDHEN; CDR2 reads SYDVKM. For the CDR3, the DNA is TGTGCCAGCAGTTTATATCAGGGTCCCATGAACACTGAAGCTTTCTTT. As protein: CASSLYQGPMNTEAFF.

The rearrangement links TRBV6-6 to TRBJ2-3; 7 bases are a match to TRBD1. Germline CDR1 and CDR2: MNHNY and SVGAGI (reference sequence). The CDR3 is 15 residues long. Losses at the gene ends were 3 bases for V and 4 bases for J; bases not matched to a gene: 7. The CDR3 DNA reads as TGTGCCAGCAGTTATAGACAGGGCGGTCCAGATACGCAGTATTTT. The encoded protein is CASSYRQGGPDTQYF.

This chain uses TRBV10-2 with TRBJ2-5; D perhaps matches TRBD2 (6 bases). Trimming removed 10 bases at V and 2 bases at J, with 14 bases between. The CDR3 loop spans 13 amino acids. Germline V gene data show CDR1 as WSHSY and CDR2 as SAAADI. The CDR3 loop reads CATAMGGQETQYF. CDR3 DNA sequence: TGCGCCACCGCAATGGGGGGTCAAGAGACCCAGTACTTC.

V usage is TRBV5-6 and J usage is TRBJ2-1, with 7 bases lining up with TRBD2. The CDR3 has 16 residues. Germline V lookup: CDR1 SGHDT, CDR2 YYEEEE. The trim removed 6 bases at V and 3 bases at J, leaving 12 bases unmatched. CDR3 nucleotides: TGTGCCAGCAACCTGGGGCGTCTAGCGGTCTACAATGAGCAGTTCTTC. Its translation: CASNLGRLAVYNEQFF.

This chain uses TRBV7-6 with TRBJ2-2, with D unresolved. The CDR3 has 16 amino acids. CDR1 is SGHVS, CDR2 FNYEAQ, per germline. V was pared by 1 base and J by 3 bases, with 12 bases between. CDR3 residues: CASSLGPRPYTGELFF. The CDR3 DNA reads TGTGCCAGCAGCTTAGGTCCGCGGCCTTACACCGGGGAGCTGTTTTTT. The variable domain in full, completed from reference TRBV7-6 and TRBJ2-2, reads GAGVSQSPRYKVTKRGQDVALRCDPISGHVSLYWYRQALGQGPEFLTYFNYEAQQDKSGLPNDRFSAERPEGSISTLTIQRTEQRDSAMYRCASSLGPRPYTGELFFGEGSRLTVL.